This T cell receptor beta chain was documented in a study of metastatic and nonmetastatic thyroid tumors. Looking at the study overall: Thyroid patients, malignant and benign, had repertoires compared across blood and tumor or nodule tissue. The study's findings and limits: As reported, TCR beta diversity in blood and tumor was significantly higher in malignant thyroid tumors than in benign nodules.

Per the original methods: A classifier for distant metastasis in papillary thyroid cancer was constructed using CDR3 differences observed across clinicopathological groups. TCRdb re-called clones via MiXCR from the PCR reads. The V and J calls and clone size come from TCRdb's table, not from the authors' own analysis. The sample lists about 6,500 clones, 39% occurring once. Patients were all untreated before their thyroid surgery. Trimming shortened V by 4 bases and J by 1 base, and 9 bases separated the two germline ends. The CDR3 spans 13 residues. The V gene's germline CDR1 is SGHRS and CDR2 YFSETQ. This clone was seen more than once but under ten times. Its specificity is not known.

This clonotype was obtained from a female donor with papillary thyroid cancer or a benign thyroid nodule (not recorded which). Some clones in this sample may be carry-over from other donors' samples. The sample was tumor tissue. The chain has TRBV5-1 and TRBJ2-7; a possible D gene is TRBD1 (5 bases). CDR3 sequence (DNA): TGCGCCAGCAGCCCTGACAGTTCCTACGAGCAGTACTTC. Translated, it gives CASSPDSSYEQYF.